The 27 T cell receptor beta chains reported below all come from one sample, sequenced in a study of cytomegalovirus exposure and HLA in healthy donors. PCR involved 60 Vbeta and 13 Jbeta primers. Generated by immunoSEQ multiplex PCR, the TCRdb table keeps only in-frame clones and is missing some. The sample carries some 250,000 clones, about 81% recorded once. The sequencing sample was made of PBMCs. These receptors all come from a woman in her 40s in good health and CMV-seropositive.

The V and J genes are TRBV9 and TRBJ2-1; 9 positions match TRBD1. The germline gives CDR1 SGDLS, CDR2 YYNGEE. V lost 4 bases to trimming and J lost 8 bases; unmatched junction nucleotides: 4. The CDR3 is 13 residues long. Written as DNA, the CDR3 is TGTGCCAGCAGCCCACAGGGGGCATATGAGCAGTTCTTC. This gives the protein CASSPQGAYEQFF.

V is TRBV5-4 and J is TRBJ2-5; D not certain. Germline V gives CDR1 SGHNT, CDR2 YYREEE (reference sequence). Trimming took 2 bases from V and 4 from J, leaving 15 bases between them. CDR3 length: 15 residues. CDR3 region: CASSLETPNLETQYF. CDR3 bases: TGTGCCAGCAGCTTAGAGACTCCGAACTTAGAGACCCAGTACTTC.

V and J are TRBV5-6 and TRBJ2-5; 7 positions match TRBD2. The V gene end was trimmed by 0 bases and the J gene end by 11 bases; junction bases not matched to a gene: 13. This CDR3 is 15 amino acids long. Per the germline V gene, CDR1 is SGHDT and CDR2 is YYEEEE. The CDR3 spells CASSLGDGRPGEQYF. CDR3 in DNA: TGTGCCAGCAGCTTGGGGGACGGGAGGCCGGGAGAGCAGTACTTC.

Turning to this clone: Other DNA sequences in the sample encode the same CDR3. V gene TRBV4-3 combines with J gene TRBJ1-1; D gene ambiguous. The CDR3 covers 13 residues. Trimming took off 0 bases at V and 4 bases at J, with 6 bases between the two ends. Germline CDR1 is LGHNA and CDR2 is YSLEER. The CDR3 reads CASSQDSGTEAFF. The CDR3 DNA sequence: TGCGCCAGCAGCCAAGATTCAGGCACTGAAGCTTTCTTT.

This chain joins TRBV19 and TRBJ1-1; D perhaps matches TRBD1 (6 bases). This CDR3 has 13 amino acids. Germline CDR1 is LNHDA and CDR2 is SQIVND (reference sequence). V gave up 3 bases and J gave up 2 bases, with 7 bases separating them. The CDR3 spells CASSMTGNTEAFF. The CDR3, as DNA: TGTGCCAGTAGTATGACAGGTAACACTGAAGCTTTCTTT.

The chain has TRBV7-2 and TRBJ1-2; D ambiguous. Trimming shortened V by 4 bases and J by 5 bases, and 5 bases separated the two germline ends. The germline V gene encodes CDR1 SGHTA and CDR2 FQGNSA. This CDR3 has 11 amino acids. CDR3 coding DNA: TGTGCCAGCAGCTCCCATTATGGCTACACCTTC. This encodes CASSSHYGYTF.

The CDR3 sequence: CASSSDRAYSNQPQHF. Written as DNA, the CDR3 is TGTGCCAGCAGCTCGGACAGGGCCTATAGCAATCAGCCCCAGCATTTT. J is TRBJ1-5 and V is TRBV7-8, with 8 bases fitting TRBD1. This CDR3 is built from 16 residues. CDR1 is SGHVS, CDR2 FQNEAQ, per germline. J was trimmed by 0 bases and V by 4 bases; bases with no gene match: 5.

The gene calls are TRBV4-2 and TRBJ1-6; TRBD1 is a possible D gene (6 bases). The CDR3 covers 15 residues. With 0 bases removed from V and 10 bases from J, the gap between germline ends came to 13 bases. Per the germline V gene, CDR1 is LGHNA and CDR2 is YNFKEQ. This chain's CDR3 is CASSQDYRDLSPLHF. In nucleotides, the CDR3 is TGTGCCAGCAGCCAAGACTACAGGGATTTGTCACCCCTCCACTTT.

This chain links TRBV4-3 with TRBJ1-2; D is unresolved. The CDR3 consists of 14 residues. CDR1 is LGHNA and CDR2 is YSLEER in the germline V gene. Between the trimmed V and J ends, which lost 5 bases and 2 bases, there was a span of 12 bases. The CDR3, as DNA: TGCGCCAGCAGCGATCCAGGCCCAAACTATGGCTACACCTTC. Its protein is CASSDPGPNYGYTF.

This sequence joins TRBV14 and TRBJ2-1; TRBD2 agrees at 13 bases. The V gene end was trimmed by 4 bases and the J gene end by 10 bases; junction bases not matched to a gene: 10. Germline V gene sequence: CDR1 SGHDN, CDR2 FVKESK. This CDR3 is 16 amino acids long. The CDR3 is CASSPRTSGRSYEQFF. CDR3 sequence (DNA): TGTGCCAGCAGCCCGCGGACTAGCGGGAGAAGCTACGAGCAGTTCTTC.

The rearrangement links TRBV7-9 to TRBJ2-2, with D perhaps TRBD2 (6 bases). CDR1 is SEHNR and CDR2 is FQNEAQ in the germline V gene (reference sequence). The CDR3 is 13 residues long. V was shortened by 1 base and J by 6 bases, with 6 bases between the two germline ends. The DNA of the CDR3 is TGTGCCAGCAGCTTAGGACTAGCCGGGGAGCTGTTTTTT. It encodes CASSLGLAGELFF.

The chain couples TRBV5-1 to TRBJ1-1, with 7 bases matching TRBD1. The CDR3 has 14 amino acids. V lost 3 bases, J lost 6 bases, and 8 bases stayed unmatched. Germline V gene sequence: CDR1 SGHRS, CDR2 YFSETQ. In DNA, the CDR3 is TGCGCCAGCAGCTCGCAGACAGGGAAGTCTGAAGCTTTCTTT. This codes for CASSSQTGKSEAFF.

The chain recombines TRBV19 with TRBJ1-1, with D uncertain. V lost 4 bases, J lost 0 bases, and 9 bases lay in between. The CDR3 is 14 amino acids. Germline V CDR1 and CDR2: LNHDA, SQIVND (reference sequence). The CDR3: CASSRADLNTEAFF. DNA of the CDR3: TGTGCCAGTAGTAGGGCGGACTTGAACACTGAAGCTTTCTTT.

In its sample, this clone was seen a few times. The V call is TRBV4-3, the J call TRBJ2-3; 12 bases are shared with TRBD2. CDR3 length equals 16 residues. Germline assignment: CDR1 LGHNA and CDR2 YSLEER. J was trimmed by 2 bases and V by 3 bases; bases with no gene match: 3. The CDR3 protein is CASSHGLAGSTDTQYF. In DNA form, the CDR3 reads TGCGCCAGCAGCCACGGACTAGCGGGGTCCACAGATACGCAGTATTTT.

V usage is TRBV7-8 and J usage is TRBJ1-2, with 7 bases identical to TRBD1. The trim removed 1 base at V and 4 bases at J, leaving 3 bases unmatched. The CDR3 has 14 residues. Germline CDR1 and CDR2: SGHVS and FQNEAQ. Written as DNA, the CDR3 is TGTGCCAGCAGCTTAGAGGGACAGAGCTATGGCTACACCTTC. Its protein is CASSLEGQSYGYTF.

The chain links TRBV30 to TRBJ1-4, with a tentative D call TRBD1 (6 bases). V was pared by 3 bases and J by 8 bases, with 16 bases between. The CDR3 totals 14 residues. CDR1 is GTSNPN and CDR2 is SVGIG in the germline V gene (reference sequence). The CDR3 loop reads CAWSGGLGGEKLFF. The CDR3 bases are TGTGCCTGGAGCGGGGGCCTCGGGGGGGAAAAACTGTTTTTT. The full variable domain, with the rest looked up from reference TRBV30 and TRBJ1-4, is SQTIHQWPATLVQPVGSPLSLECTVEGTSNPNLYWYRQAAGRGLQLLFYSVGIGQISSEVPQNLSASRPQDRQFILSSKKLLLSDSGFYLCAWSGGLGGEKLFFGSGTQLSVL.

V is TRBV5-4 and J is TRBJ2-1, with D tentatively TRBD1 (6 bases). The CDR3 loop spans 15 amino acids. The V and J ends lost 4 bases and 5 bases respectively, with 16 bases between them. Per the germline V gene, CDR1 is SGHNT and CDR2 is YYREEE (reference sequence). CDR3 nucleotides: TGTGCCAGCAGCCCGAAACAGGGACATAACAATGAGCAGTTCTTC. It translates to CASSPKQGHNNEQFF.

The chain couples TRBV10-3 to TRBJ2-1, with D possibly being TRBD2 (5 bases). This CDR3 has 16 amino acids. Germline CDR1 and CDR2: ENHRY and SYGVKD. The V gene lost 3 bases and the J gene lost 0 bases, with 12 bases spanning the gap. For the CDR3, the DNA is TGTGCCATCAGTGATGGAGGTAGGAGCTCCTACAATGAGCAGTTCTTC. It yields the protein CAISDGGRSSYNEQFF.

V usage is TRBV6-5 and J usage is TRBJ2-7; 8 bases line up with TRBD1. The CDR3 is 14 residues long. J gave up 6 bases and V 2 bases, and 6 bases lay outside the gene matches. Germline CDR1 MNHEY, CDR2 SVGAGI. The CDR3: CASSYRTGTVEQYF. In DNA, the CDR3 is TGTGCCAGCAGTTACAGGACAGGGACAGTCGAGCAGTACTTC.

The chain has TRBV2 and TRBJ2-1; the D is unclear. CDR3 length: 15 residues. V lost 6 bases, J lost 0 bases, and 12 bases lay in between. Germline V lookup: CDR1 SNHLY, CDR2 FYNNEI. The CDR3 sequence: CASSGDLSSYNEQFF. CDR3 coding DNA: TGTGCCAGCAGCGGAGACTTGAGCTCCTACAATGAGCAGTTCTTC.

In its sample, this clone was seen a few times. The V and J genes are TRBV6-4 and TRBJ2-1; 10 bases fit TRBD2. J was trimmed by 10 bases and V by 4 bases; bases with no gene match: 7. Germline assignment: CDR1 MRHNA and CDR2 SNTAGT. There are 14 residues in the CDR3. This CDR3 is CASSGSSGGTEQFF. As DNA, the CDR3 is TGTGCCAGCAGTGGCTCTAGCGGGGGTACCGAGCAGTTCTTC.

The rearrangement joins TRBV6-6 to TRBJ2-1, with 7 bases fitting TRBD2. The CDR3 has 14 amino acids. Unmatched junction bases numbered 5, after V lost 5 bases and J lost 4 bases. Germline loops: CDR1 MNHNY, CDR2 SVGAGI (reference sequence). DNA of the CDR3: TGTGCCAGCAGTCTAGCGGCGCTTTACAATGAGCAGTTCTTC. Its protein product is CASSLAALYNEQFF.

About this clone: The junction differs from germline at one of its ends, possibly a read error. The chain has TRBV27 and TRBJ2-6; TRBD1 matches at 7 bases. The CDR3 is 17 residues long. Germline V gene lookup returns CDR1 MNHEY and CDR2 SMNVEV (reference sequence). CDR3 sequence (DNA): TGTGCCAGCAGTTTGGACAGGCTCGCCTCTGAGGCCAACGTCCTGACTTTC. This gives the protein CASSLDRLASEANVLTF.

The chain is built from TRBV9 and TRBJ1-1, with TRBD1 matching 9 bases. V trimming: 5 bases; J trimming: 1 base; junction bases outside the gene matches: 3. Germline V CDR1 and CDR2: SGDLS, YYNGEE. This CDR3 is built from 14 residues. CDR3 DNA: TGTGCCAGCAGGGGACAGGGAAGGAACACTGAAGCTTTCTTT. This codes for CASRGQGRNTEAFF.

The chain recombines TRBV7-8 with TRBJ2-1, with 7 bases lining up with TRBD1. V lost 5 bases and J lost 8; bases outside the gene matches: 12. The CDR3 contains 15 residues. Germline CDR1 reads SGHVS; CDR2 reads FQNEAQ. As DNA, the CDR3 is TGTGCCAGCAGCGACCGACAGGGTACCTTGCATGAGCAGTTCTTC. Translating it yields CASSDRQGTLHEQFF.

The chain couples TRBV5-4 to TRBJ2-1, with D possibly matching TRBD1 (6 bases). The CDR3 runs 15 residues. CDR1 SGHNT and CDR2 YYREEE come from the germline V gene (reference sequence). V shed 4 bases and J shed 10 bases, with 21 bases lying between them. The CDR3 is CASSLIKLSQGEQFF. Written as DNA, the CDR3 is TGTGCCAGCAGCCTTATTAAGCTTTCACAGGGAGAGCAGTTCTTC.

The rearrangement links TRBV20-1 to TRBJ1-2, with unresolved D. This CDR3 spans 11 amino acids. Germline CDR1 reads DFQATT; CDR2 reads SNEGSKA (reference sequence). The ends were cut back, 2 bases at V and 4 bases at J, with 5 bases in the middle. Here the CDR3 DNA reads TGCAGTGCTAGACTTTCCTATGGCTACACCTTC. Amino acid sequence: CSARLSYGYTF.